The rows below give T cell receptor beta chains drawn from one sample of a study of molecular identifiers for immune sequencing clone quantification. TCRdb used MiXCR to reprocess the PCR reads, holding one entry per CDR3 protein. The sample yields about 320,000 distinct CDR3 sequences, around 21% seen once. The sample taken for sequencing was naive CD8+ T cells from blood, with Jurkat cell RNA spiked in. Receptor source: a human donor in good health. Some libraries in this study had Jurkat cell RNA spiked in. The CDR3 runs from the conserved cysteine through the conserved F or W. Fields, in order: CDR3 length, J gene, D gene, clone size, V gene, CDR3 DNA, CDR3 protein. The D gene is left open where the match is weak. Clone size is given for some rows only: seen once, a few or many times, or a class if the clone is expanded.

>13|TRBJ2-3|NA|many|TRBV7-3
TGTGCCAGCAGCATAGACTTCACAGATACGCAGTATTTT
CASSIDFTDTQYF
>13|TRBJ2-7|NA|once|TRBV2
TGTGCCAGCCGTCGGGCCCTCTCCTACGCGCAGTACTTC
CASRRALSYAQYF
>20|TRBJ2-5|NA|NA|TRBV25-1
TGTGCCAGCAGTGAAAATAGCTCGGTATTCGGACAAGGGTACCAAGAGACCCAGTACTTC
CASSENSSVFGQGYQETQYF
>16|TRBJ2-7|NA|NA|TRBV6-1
TGTGCCAGCTCCGAGGGGGGTGCCGGTCCAAATTACGAGCAGTACTTC
CASSEGGAGPNYEQYF
>13|TRBJ2-3|NA|many|TRBV19
TGTGCCAGTAGTTTACGACAGCTGGATACGCAGTATTTT
CASSLRQLDTQYF
>13|TRBJ2-1|TRBD2|few|TRBV20-1
TGCAGTGCTAGAGGTTGGGCTAGCGGGGAGCAGTTCTTC
CSARGWASGEQFF
>12|TRBJ2-1|NA|few|TRBV11-2
TGTGCCAGCAGCCAGACTGGCAATGAGCAGTTCTTC
CASSQTGNEQFF
>12|TRBJ2-7|NA|many|TRBV7-9
TGTGCCAGCGGGACTTTCTCCTACGAGCAGTACTTC
CASGTFSYEQYF
>14|TRBJ1-4|NA|NA|TRBV12-3/TRBV12-4
TGTGCCAGCAGTTGGGGGGGAGACAATGAAAAACTGTTTTTT
CASSWGGDNEKLFF
>13|TRBJ2-3|TRBD2|many|TRBV29-1
TGCAGCGTTGGAGCAGCGGGGGCAGATACGCAGTATTTT
CSVGAAGADTQYF